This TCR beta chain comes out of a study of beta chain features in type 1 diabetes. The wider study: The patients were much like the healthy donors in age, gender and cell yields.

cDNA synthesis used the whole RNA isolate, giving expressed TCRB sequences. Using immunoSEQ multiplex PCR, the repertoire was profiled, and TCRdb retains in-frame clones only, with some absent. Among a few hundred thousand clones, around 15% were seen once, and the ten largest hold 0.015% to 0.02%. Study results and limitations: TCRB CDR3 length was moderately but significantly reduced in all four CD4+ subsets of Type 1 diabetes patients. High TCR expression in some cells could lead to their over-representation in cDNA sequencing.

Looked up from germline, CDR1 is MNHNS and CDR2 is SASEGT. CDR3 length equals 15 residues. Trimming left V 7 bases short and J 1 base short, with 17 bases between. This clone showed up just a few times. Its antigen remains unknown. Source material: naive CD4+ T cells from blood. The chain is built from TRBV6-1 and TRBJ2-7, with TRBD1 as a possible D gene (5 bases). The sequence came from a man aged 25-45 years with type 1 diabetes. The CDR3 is CASNRMAQESYEQYF. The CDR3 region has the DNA TGTGCCAGCAATCGGATGGCACAGGAATCCTACGAGCAGTACTTC.